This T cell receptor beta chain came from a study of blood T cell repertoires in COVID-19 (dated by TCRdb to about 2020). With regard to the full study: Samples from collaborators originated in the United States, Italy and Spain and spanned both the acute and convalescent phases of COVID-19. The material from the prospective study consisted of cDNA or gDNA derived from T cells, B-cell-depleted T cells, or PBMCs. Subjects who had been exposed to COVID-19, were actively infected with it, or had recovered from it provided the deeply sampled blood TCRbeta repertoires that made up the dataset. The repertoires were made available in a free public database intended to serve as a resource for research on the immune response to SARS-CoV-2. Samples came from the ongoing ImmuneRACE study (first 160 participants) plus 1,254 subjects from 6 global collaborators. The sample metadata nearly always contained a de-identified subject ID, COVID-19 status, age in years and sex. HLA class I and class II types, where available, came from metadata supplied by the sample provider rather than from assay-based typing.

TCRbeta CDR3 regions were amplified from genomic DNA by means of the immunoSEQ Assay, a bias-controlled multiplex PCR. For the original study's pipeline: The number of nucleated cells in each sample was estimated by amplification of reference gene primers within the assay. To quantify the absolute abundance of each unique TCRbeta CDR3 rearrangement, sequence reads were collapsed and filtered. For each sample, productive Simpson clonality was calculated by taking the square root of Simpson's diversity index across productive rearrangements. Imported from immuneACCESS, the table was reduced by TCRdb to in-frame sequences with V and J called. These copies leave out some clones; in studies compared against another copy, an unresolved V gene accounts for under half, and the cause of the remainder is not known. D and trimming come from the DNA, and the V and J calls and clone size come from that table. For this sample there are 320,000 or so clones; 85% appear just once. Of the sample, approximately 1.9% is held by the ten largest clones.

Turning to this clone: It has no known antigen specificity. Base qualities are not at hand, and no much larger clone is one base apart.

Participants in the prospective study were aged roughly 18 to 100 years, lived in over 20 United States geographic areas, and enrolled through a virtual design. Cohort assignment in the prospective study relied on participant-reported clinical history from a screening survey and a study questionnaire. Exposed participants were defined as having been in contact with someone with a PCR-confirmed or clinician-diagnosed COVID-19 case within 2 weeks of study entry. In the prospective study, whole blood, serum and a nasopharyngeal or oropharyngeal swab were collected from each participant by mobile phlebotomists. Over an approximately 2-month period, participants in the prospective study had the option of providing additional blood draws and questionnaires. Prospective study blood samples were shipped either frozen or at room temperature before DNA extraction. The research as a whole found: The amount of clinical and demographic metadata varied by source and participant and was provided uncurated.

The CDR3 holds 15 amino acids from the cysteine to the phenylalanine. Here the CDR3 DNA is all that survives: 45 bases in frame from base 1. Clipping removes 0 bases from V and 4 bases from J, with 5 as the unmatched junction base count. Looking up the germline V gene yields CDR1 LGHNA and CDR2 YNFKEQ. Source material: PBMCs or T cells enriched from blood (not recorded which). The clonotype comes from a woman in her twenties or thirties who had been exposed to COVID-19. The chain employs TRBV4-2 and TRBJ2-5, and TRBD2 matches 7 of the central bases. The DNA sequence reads TGTGCCAGCAGCCAAGATAAACTAGCGAGAGAGACCCAGTACTTC. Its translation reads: CASSQDKLARETQYF.